The 25 T cell receptor beta chains reported below all come from one sample, sequenced in a study of PD-1 blockade in classical Hodgkin lymphoma. With no exception, relapse followed autologous stem cell transplantation in all patients, and brentuximab vedotin exposure varied. The method was immunoSEQ multiplex PCR; TCRdb's version includes in-frame clones alone and lacks a portion of them. Among 20,000 to 30,000 clones listed, roughly four fifths were seen once. This specimen was peripheral blood mononuclear cells (PBMCs), taken before the second cycle of nivolumab. Every receptor here comes from a human donor with classical Hodgkin lymphoma.

The chain is built from TRBV7-9 and TRBJ2-7; 11 nucleotides line up with TRBD1. This CDR3 is 14 amino acids long. Looked up from germline, CDR1 is SEHNR and CDR2 is FQNEAQ (reference sequence). The V gene end was trimmed by 5 bases and the J gene end by 9 bases; junction bases not matched to a gene: 9. DNA for the CDR3: TGTGCCAGCAGCCCCGGGACAGGGGGAAGGGGGCAGTACTTC. Its translation: CASSPGTGGRGQYF.

The V call is TRBV4-3, the J call TRBJ1-2; D is ambiguous. The V end lost 0 bases, the J end lost 4 bases, and 18 bases lay between the germline ends. Germline-derived CDR1 and CDR2 are LGHNA and YSLEER. The CDR3 loop spans 17 amino acids. The CDR3 DNA reads TGCGCCAGCAGCCAAGATCTTGAGGCAGCGGGCATCTATGGCTACACCTTC. Protein sequence: CASSQDLEAAGIYGYTF.

Here the CDR3 reads CASIFGRNTGELFF. The CDR3 DNA is TGTGCCAGCATTTTCGGGAGGAACACCGGGGAGCTGTTTTTT. The chain uses TRBV6-1 and TRBJ2-2; the D gene is possibly TRBD2 (6 bases). The germline CDR1 and CDR2 sequences are MNHNS and SASEGT. CDR3 length: 14 amino acids. The V end lost 7 bases, the J end lost 1 base, and 10 bases lay between the germline ends.

The count of this clone is one. The chain carries TRBV10-3 and TRBJ1-2; D remains ambiguous. The CDR3 is made up of 13 amino acids. The germline gives CDR1 ENHRY, CDR2 SYGVKD. V gave up 3 bases and J gave up 5 bases, with 10 bases separating them. The CDR3 sequence is CAISDRRKYGYTF. CDR3 in DNA: TGTGCCATCAGTGACAGGCGGAAGTATGGCTACACCTTC.

This clone occurred once. The chain carries TRBV2 and TRBJ1-6, with 11 nucleotides matching TRBD1. CDR3 length: 16 amino acids. V shed 7 bases and J 7 bases; nucleotides not matched to a gene: 9. Per the germline V gene, CDR1 is SNHLY and CDR2 is FYNNEI. CDR3 in DNA: TGTGCCAGCATACCAGGGACAGGGGGTTCCAATTCACCCCTCCACTTT. Its protein is CASIPGTGGSNSPLHF.

V and J are TRBV4-2 and TRBJ2-3, with D uncertain. V was shortened by 4 bases and J by 5 bases, with 10 bases between the two germline ends. CDR1 LGHNA and CDR2 YNFKEQ come from the germline V gene. The CDR3 extends over 13 amino acids. CDR3 in DNA: TGTGCCAGCAGCCCCGCGCCTGGAGATACGCAGTATTTT. This translates into CASSPAPGDTQYF.

Here the CDR3 reads CASRLPGDRFQPQHF. The CDR3 coding sequence is TGTGCCAGCAGATTACCGGGAGATCGATTTCAGCCCCAGCATTTT. The J gene is TRBJ1-5, the V gene TRBV6-4; no clear D gene. V lost 6 bases and J lost 6, with 18 bases in between. CDR3 size: 15 residues. Germline CDR1 reads MRHNA; CDR2 reads SNTAGT.

DNA for the CDR3: TGTGCCAGCAGCTTCGACAATTGGAAAGAGACCCAGTACTTC. Residues: CASSFDNWKETQYF. The chain employs TRBV7-2 and TRBJ2-5; D not certain. Germline V lookup: CDR1 SGHTA, CDR2 FQGNSA. The CDR3 loop spans 14 amino acids. V was trimmed by 3 bases and J by 3 bases, leaving 11 bases between them.

This chain joins TRBV25-1 and TRBJ2-7, with 8 positions matching TRBD1. This CDR3 contains 17 residues. CDR1 is MGHDK and CDR2 is SYGVNS in the germline V gene. V lost 7 bases and J lost 1; bases outside the gene matches: 15. CDR3 amino acids: CASIGGRGPFGSYEQYF. The CDR3 DNA sequence: TGTGCCAGCATCGGGGGCAGGGGGCCCTTTGGGTCCTACGAGCAGTACTTC.

The chain carries TRBV28 and TRBJ2-5, with 10 bases that match TRBD2. CDR1 and CDR2 (germline): MDHEN, SYDVKM. J was trimmed by 7 bases and V by 6 bases; bases with no gene match: 14. The CDR3 spans 16 residues. Here the CDR3 reads CASRSASGGEERTQYF. DNA of the CDR3: TGTGCCAGCAGGTCGGCTAGCGGGGGAGAAGAGAGGACCCAGTACTTC.

The chain has TRBV30 and TRBJ1-6; no clear D gene. CDR3 length: 17 residues. Germline V gene lookup returns CDR1 GTSNPN and CDR2 SVGIG (reference sequence). The V end was cut by 5 bases, the J end by 0 bases, with 17 bases between. The CDR3 spells CAWDVFGRSSYNSPLHF. The CDR3 region has the DNA TGTGCCTGGGATGTATTTGGACGCAGCTCCTATAATTCACCCCTCCACTTT.

The chain recombines TRBV6-1 with TRBJ2-5; 8 nucleotides agree with TRBD2. CDR3 size: 14 residues. Germline assignment: CDR1 MNHNS and CDR2 SASEGT. J was trimmed by 2 bases and V by 6 bases; bases with no gene match: 5. CDR3 nucleotide sequence: TGTGCCAGCAGCCCGGGACTAGAACAAGAGACCCAGTACTTC. Protein product: CASSPGLEQETQYF.

V gene TRBV4-3 combines with J gene TRBJ2-1; TRBD2 aligns across 10 bases. Germline V gene data show CDR1 as LGHNA and CDR2 as YSLEER. The CDR3 sequence is 18 residues long. V shed 3 bases, J shed 2 bases, and the junction held 10 bases outside the gene matches. The CDR3 DNA sequence: TGCGCCAGCAGCCAGAACCGCTTAAGCGGGGGGGCCTACAATGAGCAGTTCTTC. Amino acids: CASSQNRLSGGAYNEQFF.

The chain uses TRBV15 and TRBJ2-7, with no clear D. Per the germline V gene, CDR1 is LNHNV and CDR2 is YYDKDF (reference sequence). V shed 0 bases and J shed 3 bases, with 9 bases lying between them. The CDR3 loop spans 14 amino acids. The CDR3 DNA reads TGTGCCACCAGCAGAGAAGGCTCTTACTACGAGCAGTACTTC. This gives the protein CATSREGSYYEQYF.

J is TRBJ2-2 and V is TRBV4-1; TRBD1 or TRBD2 may be the D gene (6 bases each). The CDR3 runs 14 residues. V was shortened by 11 bases and J by 8 bases, with 21 bases between the two germline ends. In germline, CDR1 is MGHRA, CDR2 YSYEKL. The CDR3 region has the DNA TGCGCCTCACGGTTGGGGGGCCTAGGTGGGGAGCTGTTTTTT. Amino acids: CASRLGGLGGELFF.

The chain joins TRBV5-6 to TRBJ2-7; 11 nucleotides line up with TRBD1. The CDR3 totals 13 residues. The J segment lost 7 bases and the V segment lost 3 bases, leaving 3 bases of the junction unmatched. Germline V gives CDR1 SGHDT, CDR2 YYEEEE. This CDR3 reads CASSWTGGWEQYF. The CDR3 region has the DNA TGTGCCAGCAGCTGGACAGGGGGCTGGGAGCAGTACTTC.

The rearrangement joins TRBV27 to TRBJ1-1; D unclear. The CDR3 is made up of 17 amino acids. V gave up 2 bases and J gave up 5 bases, with 21 bases separating them. Germline CDR1 MNHEY, CDR2 SMNVEV (reference sequence). Here the CDR3 DNA reads TGTGCCAGCAGTTTAGCGGGTGGAGGGCCGGGAGGAACTGAAGCTTTCTTT. As protein: CASSLAGGGPGGTEAFF.

This clone was observed a handful of times. V gene TRBV9 combines with J gene TRBJ1-1; D is unresolved. Trimming shortened V by 1 base and J by 0 bases, and 10 bases separated the two germline ends. CDR1 and CDR2 from the germline V gene are SGDLS and YYNGEE. CDR3 length: 15 amino acids. CDR3 region: CASSVRSDLNTEAFF. Here the CDR3 DNA reads TGTGCCAGCAGCGTAAGGTCGGATCTGAACACTGAAGCTTTCTTT.

The chain links TRBV10-3 to TRBJ1-2; a weak D match, TRBD1 (6 bases). This CDR3 is built from 14 residues. Trimming stripped 2 bases from V and 8 bases from J, with 15 bases between. The germline V gene has CDR1 ENHRY and CDR2 SYGVKD. The CDR3 loop is CAISEGSRGLGYTF. CDR3 bases: TGTGCCATCAGTGAGGGTTCCCGGGGGCTAGGCTACACCTTC.

The chain is built from TRBV4-3 and TRBJ2-4, with 7 bases lining up with TRBD1. The germline V gene has CDR1 LGHNA and CDR2 YSLEER. Trimming took 1 base from V and 1 from J; bases not matched to a gene: 4. The CDR3 extends over 16 amino acids. The CDR3 sequence is CASSQGGRGAKNIQYF. CDR3 DNA sequence: TGCGCCAGCAGCCAAGGAGGCAGGGGGGCCAAAAACATTCAGTACTTC.

This clone was detected a few times. The rearrangement uses TRBV2 and TRBJ1-5; D uncertain. The germline V and J ends were trimmed by 3 bases and 2 bases, with 5 bases remaining between them. The CDR3 sequence is 13 residues long. Germline CDR1 and CDR2: SNHLY and FYNNEI. The CDR3 sequence: CASSDVGNQPQHF. The CDR3 region has the DNA TGTGCCAGCAGTGACGTAGGCAATCAGCCCCAGCATTTT.

This clone was detected once. V usage is TRBV5-4 and J usage is TRBJ2-1, with 10 bases lining up with TRBD2. Germline V gene lookup returns CDR1 SGHNT and CDR2 YYREEE (reference sequence). CDR3 length: 15 amino acids. Trimming cost V 3 bases and J 5 bases; bases outside gene matches: 5. The CDR3 sequence: CASSWGTSADNEQFF. The CDR3 coding sequence is TGTGCCAGCAGCTGGGGGACTAGCGCCGACAATGAGCAGTTCTTC.

V and J are TRBV5-1 and TRBJ1-1, with D possibly being TRBD1 (5 bases). The CDR3 totals 15 residues. V lost 1 base and J 2 bases, leaving 12 bases between the germline ends. Per the germline V gene, CDR1 is SGHRS and CDR2 is YFSETQ. This CDR3 is CASSLSGGQNTEAFF. The CDR3 nucleotides read TGCGCCAGCAGCTTGTCGGGGGGTCAAAACACTGAAGCTTTCTTT.

The CDR3 loop is CASIKSSTRDKTEAFF. CDR3 bases: TGCGCCAGCATTAAATCGTCGACGAGGGATAAGACTGAAGCTTTCTTT. V gene TRBV10-1 combines with J gene TRBJ1-1, with D hard to call. This CDR3 is 16 amino acids long. V lost 7 bases, J lost 5 bases, and 23 bases lay in between. From germline, CDR1 is WNHNN and CDR2 SYGVQD (reference sequence).

This clone was seen a handful of times. CDR3 amino acids: CASQTGGGYTEAFF. The DNA for the CDR3 is TGTGCCAGCCAGACAGGGGGCGGATACACTGAAGCTTTCTTT. The chain carries TRBV7-9 and TRBJ1-1; 10 bases match TRBD1. This CDR3 is built from 14 residues. Germline V gene sequence: CDR1 SEHNR, CDR2 FQNEAQ (reference sequence). V lost 8 bases to trimming and J lost 3 bases; unmatched junction nucleotides: 6.